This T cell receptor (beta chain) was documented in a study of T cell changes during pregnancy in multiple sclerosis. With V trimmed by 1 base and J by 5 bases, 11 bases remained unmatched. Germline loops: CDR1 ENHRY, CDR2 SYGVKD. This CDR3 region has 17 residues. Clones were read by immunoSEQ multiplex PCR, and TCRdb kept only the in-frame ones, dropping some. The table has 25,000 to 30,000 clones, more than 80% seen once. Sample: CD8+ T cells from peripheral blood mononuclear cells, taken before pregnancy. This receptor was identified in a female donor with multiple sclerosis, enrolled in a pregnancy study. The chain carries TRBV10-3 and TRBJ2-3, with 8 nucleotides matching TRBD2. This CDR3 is CAISEYPPGGGEDTQYF. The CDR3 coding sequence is TGTGCCATCAGTGAGTATCCTCCGGGAGGGGGTGAAGATACGCAGTATTTT.